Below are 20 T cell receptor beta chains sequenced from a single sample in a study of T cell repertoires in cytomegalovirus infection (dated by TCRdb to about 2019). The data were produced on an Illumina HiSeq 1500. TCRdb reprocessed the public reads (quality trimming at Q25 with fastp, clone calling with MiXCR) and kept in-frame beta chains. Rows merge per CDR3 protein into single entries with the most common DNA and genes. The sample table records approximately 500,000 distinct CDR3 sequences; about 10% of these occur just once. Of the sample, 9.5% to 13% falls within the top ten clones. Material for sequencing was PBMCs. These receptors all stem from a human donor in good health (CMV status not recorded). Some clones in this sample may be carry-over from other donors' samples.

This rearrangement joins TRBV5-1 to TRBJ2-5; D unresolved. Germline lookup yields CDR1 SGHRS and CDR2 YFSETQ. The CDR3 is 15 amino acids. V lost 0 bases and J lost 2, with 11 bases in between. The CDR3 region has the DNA TGCGCCAGCAGCTTGGGTAAAACCGGACAAGAGACCCAGTACTTC. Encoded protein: CASSLGKTGQETQYF.

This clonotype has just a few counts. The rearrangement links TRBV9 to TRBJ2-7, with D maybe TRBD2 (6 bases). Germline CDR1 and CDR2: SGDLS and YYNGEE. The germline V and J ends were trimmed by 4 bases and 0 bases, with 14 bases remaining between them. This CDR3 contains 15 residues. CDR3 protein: CASSRGDSSSYEQYF. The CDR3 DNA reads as TGTGCCAGCAGCCGAGGGGACTCCAGCTCCTACGAGCAGTACTTC.

The CDR3 is CASSQDLRGPGTDTQYF. In DNA form, the CDR3 reads TGTGCCAGCAGCCAAGATTTACGGGGGCCAGGCACAGATACGCAGTATTTT. V is TRBV4-2 and J is TRBJ2-3; possibly TRBD1 or TRBD2 for D (6 bases each). This CDR3 has 17 residues. Germline loops: CDR1 LGHNA, CDR2 YNFKEQ. Trimming took off 0 bases at V and 1 base at J, with 14 bases between the two ends.

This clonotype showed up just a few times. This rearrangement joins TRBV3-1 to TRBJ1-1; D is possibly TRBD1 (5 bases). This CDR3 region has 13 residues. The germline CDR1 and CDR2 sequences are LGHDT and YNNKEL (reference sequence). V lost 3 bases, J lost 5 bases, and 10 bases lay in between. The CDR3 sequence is CASSQEGWTEAFF. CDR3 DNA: TGTGCCAGCAGCCAGGAGGGGTGGACTGAAGCTTTCTTT.

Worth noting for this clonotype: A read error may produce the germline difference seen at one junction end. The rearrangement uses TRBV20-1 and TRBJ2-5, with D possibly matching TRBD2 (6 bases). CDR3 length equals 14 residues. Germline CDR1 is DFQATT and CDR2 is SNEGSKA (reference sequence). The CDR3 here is CSARDPGVEENQYF. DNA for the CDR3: TGCAGTGCTAGAGATCCGGGAGTAGAAGAGAACCAGTACTTC.

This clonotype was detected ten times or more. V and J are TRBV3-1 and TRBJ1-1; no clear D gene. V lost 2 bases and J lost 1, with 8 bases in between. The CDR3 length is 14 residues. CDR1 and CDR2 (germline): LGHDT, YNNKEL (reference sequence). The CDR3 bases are TGTGCCAGCAGCCAACAGACACCGAACACTGAAGCTTTCTTT. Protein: CASSQQTPNTEAFF.

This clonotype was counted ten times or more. The CDR3 DNA reads as TGTGCCAGCAACAAAGGGGAAGCAGGGCGGAACGGGGAGCTGTTTTTT. It yields the protein CASNKGEAGRNGELFF. The chain uses TRBV2 and TRBJ2-2, with D tentatively TRBD1 (5 bases). Looked up from germline, CDR1 is SNHLY and CDR2 is FYNNEI. V lost 7 bases and J lost 7, with 22 bases in between. CDR3 length: 16 amino acids.

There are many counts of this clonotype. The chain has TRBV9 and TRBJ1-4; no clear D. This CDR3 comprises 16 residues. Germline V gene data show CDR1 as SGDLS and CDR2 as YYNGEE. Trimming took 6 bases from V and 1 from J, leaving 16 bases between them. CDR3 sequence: CASTPAADLTNEKLFF. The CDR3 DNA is TGTGCCAGCACCCCGGCGGCTGATCTAACTAATGAAAAACTGTTTTTT.

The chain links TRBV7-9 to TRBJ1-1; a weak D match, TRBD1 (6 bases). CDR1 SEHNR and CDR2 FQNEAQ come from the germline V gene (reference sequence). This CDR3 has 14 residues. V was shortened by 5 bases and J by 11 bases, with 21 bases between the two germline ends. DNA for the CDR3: TGTGCCAGCAGCCCATCCGGGACACGTCCTCGGGCTTTCTTT. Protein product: CASSPSGTRPRAFF.

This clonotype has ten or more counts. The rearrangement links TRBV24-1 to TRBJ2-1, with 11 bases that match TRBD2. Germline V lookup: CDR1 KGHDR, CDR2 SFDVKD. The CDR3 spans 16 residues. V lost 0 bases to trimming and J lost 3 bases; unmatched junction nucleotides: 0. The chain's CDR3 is CATSDLTSGSYNEQFF. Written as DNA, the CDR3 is TGTGCCACCAGTGATTTGACTAGCGGGAGCTACAATGAGCAGTTCTTC.

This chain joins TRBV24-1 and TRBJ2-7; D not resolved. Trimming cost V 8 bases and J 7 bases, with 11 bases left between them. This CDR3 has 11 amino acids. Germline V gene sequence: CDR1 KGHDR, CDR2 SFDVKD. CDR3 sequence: CATTERREQYF. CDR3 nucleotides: TGTGCCACCACCGAGCGAAGAGAGCAGTACTTC.

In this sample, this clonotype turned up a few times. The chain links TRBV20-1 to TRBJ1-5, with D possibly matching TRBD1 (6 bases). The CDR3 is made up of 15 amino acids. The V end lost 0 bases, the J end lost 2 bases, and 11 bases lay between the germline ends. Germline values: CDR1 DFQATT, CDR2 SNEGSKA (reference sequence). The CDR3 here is CSARDQSGGNQPQHF. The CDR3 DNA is TGCAGTGCTAGAGATCAGTCAGGGGGCAATCAGCCCCAGCATTTT.

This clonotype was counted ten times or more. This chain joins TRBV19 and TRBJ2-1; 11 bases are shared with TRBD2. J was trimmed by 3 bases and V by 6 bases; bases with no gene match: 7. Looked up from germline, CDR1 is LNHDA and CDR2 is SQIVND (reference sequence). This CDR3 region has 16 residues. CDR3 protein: CASSSGTSGFYNEQFF. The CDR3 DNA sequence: TGTGCCAGTAGCTCCGGGACTAGCGGATTCTACAATGAGCAGTTCTTC.

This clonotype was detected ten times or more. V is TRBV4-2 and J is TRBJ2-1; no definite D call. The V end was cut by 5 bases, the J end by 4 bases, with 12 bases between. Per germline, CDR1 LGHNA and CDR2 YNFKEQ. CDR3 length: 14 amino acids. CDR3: CASSATKVYNEQFF. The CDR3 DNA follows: TGTGCCAGCAGCGCCACCAAAGTTTACAATGAGCAGTTCTTC.

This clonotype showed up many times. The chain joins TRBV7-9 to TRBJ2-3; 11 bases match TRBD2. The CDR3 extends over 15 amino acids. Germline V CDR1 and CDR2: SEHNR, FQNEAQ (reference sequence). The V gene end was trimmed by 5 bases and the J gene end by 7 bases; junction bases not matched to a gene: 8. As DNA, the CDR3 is TGTGCCAGCAGCGCAGGGGCTAGCGGGAGGAATACGCAGTATTTT. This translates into CASSAGASGRNTQYF.

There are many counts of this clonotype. For the CDR3, the DNA is TGTGCCAGCAGCCCACAGACCTACAATGAGCAGTTCTTC. Translating it yields CASSPQTYNEQFF. V gene TRBV11-2 combines with J gene TRBJ2-1, with D uncertain. With 5 bases removed from V and 2 bases from J, the gap between germline ends came to 7 bases. The CDR3 is 13 amino acids. In germline, CDR1 is SGHAT, CDR2 FQNNGV.

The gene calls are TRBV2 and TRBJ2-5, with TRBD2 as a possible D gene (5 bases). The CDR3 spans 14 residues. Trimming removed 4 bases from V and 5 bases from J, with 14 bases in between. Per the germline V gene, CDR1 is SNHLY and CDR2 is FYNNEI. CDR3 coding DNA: TGTGCCAGCAGTGTTGATAGCGCCAGCGAGACCCAGTACTTC. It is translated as CASSVDSASETQYF.

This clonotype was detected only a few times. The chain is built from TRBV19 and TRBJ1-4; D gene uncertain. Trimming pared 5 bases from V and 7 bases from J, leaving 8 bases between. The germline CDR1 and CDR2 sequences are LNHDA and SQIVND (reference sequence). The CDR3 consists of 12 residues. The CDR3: CASSFSGEKLFF. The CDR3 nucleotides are TGTGCCAGTAGTTTTTCAGGTGAAAAACTGTTTTTT.

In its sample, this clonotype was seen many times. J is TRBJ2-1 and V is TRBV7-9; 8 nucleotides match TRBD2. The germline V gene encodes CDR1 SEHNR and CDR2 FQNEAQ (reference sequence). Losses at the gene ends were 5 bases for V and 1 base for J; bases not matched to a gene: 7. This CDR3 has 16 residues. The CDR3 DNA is TGTGCCAGCAGCCCACCTAGCGGGCCTTCCTACAATGAGCAGTTCTTC. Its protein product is CASSPPSGPSYNEQFF.

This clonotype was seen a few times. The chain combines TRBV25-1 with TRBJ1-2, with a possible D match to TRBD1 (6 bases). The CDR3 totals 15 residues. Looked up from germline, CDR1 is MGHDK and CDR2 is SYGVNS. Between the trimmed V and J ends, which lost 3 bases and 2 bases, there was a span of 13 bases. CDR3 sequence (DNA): TGTGCCAGCAGTGATCCGGGACACCAGAACTATGGCTACACCTTC. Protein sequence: CASSDPGHQNYGYTF.